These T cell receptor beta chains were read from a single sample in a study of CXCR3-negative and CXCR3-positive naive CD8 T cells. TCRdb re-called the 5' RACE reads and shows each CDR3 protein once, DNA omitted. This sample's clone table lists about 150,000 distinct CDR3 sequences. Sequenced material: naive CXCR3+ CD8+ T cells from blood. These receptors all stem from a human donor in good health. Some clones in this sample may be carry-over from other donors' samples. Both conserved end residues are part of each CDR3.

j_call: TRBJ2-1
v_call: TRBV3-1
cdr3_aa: CASSQVGPPIYNEQFF

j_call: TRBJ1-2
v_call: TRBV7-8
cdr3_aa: CASSLVPRQAAYGYTF

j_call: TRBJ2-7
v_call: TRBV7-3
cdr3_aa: CASSFKGAGFHEQYF

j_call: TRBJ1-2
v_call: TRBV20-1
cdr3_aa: CSARDTPGYYGYTF

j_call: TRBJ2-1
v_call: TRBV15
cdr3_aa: CATSMTKAYSYDEQFF

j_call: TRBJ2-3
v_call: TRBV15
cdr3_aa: CATSPIAGVTYTDTQYF

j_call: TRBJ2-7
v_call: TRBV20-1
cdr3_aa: CSAWGSRVDPGEQYF

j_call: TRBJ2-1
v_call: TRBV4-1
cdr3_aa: CASSPGDGGWDEQFF

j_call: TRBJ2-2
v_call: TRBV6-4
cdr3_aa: CASSEGPRQATGELFF

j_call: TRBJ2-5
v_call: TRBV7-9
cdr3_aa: CASSLPGGVGETQYF

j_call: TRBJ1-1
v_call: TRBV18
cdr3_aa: CASSSGRGDTEAFF

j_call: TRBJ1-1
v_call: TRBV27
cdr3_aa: CASSLLPGAGEAFF

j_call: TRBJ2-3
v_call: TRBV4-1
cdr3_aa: CASSPTSGYSDTQYF

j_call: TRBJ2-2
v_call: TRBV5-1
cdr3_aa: CASSLISTAGELFF

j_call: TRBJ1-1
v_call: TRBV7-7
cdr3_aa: CASSLALINREENTEAFF